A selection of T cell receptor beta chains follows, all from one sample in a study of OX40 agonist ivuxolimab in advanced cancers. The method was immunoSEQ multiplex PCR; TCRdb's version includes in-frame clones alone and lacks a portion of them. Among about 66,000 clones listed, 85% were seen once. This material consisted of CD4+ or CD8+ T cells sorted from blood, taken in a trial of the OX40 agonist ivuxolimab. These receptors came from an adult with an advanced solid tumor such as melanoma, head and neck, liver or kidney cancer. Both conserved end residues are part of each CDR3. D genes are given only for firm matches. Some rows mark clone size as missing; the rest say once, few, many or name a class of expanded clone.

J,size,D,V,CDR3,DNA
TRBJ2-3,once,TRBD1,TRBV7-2,CASSRTGTGGTDTQYF,TGTGCCAGCAGCCGAACGGGGACAGGGGGCACAGATACGCAGTATTTT
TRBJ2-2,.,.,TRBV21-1,CASSTSWGAASELGTGELFF,TGTGCCAGCAGCACTTCGTGGGGGGCGGCGTCAGAACTGGGCACCGGGGAGCTGTTTTTT
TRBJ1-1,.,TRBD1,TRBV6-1,CASTWGGTGLTEAFF,TGTGCCAGCACCTGGGGTGGGACAGGGCTAACTGAAGCTTTCTTT
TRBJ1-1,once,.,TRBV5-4,CASSLNRETEAFF,TGTGCCAGCAGCTTAAACAGGGAGACTGAAGCTTTCTTT
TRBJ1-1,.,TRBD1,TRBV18,CASSQDRGIEAFF,TGTGCCAGCTCACAAGACAGGGGGATAGAAGCTTTCTTT
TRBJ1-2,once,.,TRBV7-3,CASSLGPGAYGYTF,TGTGCCAGCAGCTTGGGACCCGGGGCCTATGGCTACACCTTC
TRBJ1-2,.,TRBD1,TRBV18,CASSPRTTGGSYGYTF,TGTGCCAGCTCACCAAGAACCACAGGGGGCTCCTATGGCTACACCTTC
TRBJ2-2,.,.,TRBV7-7,CASSLDRPGELFF,TGTGCTAGCAGCTTAGACCGTCCCGGGGAGCTGTTTTTT
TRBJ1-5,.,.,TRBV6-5,CASGDSNQPQHF,TGTGCCAGTGGGGATTCAAATCAGCCCCAGCATTTT
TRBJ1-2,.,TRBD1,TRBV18,CASSPLDRGGSYGYTF,TGTGCCAGCTCACCACTTGACAGGGGAGGATCCTATGGCTACACCTTC
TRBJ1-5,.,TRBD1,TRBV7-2,CASRSGTGGQPQHF,TGTGCCAGCAGGTCCGGGACAGGGGGCCAGCCCCAGCATTTT
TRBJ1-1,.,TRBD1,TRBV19,CATQGGGRGATEAFF,TGTGCCACCCAAGGGGGCGGCCGGGGGGCCACTGAAGCTTTCTTT
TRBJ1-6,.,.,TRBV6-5,CASSSRAANSPLHF,TGTGCCAGCAGTTCTAGGGCAGCTAATTCACCCCTCCACTTT
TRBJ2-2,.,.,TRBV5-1,CASSLGMMTGELFF,TGCGCCAGCAGCTTGGGGATGATGACCGGGGAGCTGTTTTTT
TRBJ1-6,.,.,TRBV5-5,CASSSPLSGSPLHF,TGTGCCAGCAGCTCCCCACTCTCAGGATCACCCCTCCACTTT
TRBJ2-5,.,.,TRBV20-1,CSASGQETQYF,TGCAGTGCTAGCGGCCAAGAGACCCAGTACTTC
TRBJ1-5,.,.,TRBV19,CASTAYNQPQHF,TGTGCCAGTACAGCTTACAATCAGCCCCAGCATTTT
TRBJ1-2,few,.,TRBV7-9,CASSLAEGPNYGYTF,TGTGCCAGCAGCTTAGCGGAGGGGCCCAACTATGGCTACACCTTC
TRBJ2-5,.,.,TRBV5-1,CASSEPYRGQETQYF,TGCGCCAGCAGCGAGCCTTACAGAGGACAAGAGACCCAGTACTTC
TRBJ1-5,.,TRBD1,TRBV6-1,CASALDRGGNQPQHF,TGTGCCAGCGCATTGGACAGGGGAGGCAATCAGCCCCAGCATTTT